These 9 T cell receptor beta chains originate from one sample sequenced in a study of cytomegalovirus exposure and HLA in healthy donors. The protocol was immunoSEQ multiplex PCR, while the TCRdb copy is restricted to in-frame clones and leaves out a portion. The sample comprises about 310,000 clones, 88% of which are singletons, and around 0.88% rests with the top ten. The material sequenced was PBMCs. Receptor source: a man aged 25 to 40 in good health and CMV-seronegative.

The genes are TRBV5-6 and TRBJ1-4; 8 bases match TRBD1. In germline, CDR1 is SGHDT, CDR2 YYEEEE. Losses at the gene ends were 0 bases for V and 7 bases for J; bases not matched to a gene: 5. The CDR3 is 15 amino acids. CDR3 sequence (DNA): TGTGCCAGCAGCTTGGAAACAGGGGGTATTGAAAAACTGTTTTTT. It is translated as CASSLETGGIEKLFF.

V usage is TRBV7-9 and J usage is TRBJ1-1; possibly TRBD1 for D (5 bases). CDR1 is SEHNR, CDR2 FQNEAQ, per germline (reference sequence). There are 14 residues in the CDR3. Trimming pared 0 bases from V and 5 bases from J, leaving 10 bases between. The CDR3 coding sequence is TGTGCCAGCAGCTTAGCACGGGGGGGAACTGAAGCTTTCTTT. Residues: CASSLARGGTEAFF.

The chain employs TRBV5-1 and TRBJ2-3, with D perhaps TRBD1 (5 bases). From germline, CDR1 is SGHRS and CDR2 YFSETQ. The CDR3 loop spans 14 amino acids. Trimming removed 1 base from V and 0 bases from J, with 6 bases in between. The CDR3 DNA is TGCGCCAGCAGCTTGCCAGGGAGCACAGATACGCAGTATTTT. Translated: CASSLPGSTDTQYF.

The chain recombines TRBV4-2 with TRBJ1-4; 7 nucleotides line up with TRBD1. The CDR3 contains 14 residues. V was clipped by 1 base and J by 6 bases; unmatched bases: 2. From germline, CDR1 is LGHNA and CDR2 YNFKEQ. The CDR3 sequence: CASSQATGDEKLFF. CDR3 coding DNA: TGTGCCAGCAGCCAAGCCACAGGGGATGAAAAACTGTTTTTT.

The chain joins TRBV2 to TRBJ2-2; maybe TRBD2 (5 bases). With 8 bases removed from V and 3 bases from J, the gap between germline ends came to 16 bases. Per germline, CDR1 SNHLY and CDR2 FYNNEI. The CDR3 runs to 15 residues. CDR3 in DNA: TGTGCCAGCCTCCGAGGTCGGGGATACACCGGGGAGCTGTTTTTT. This codes for CASLRGRGYTGELFF.

The rearrangement links TRBV12-5 to TRBJ1-5; possible D gene TRBD1, 6 bases. Germline V gene lookup returns CDR1 LGHNT and CDR2 FRNRAP. V was pared by 6 bases and J by 4 bases, with 10 bases between. CDR3 length: 13 amino acids. CDR3 nucleotide sequence: TGTGCTAGTGGCCGGACAGCTAATCAGCCCCAGCATTTT. Protein product: CASGRTANQPQHF.

CDR3 in amino acids: CASSFRQGGSYEQYF. For the CDR3, the DNA is TGCGCCAGCAGCTTTCGACAGGGGGGCTCCTACGAGCAGTACTTC. This chain joins TRBV4-1 and TRBJ2-7; 9 bases line up with TRBD1. With 5 bases clipped from V and 0 bases from J, the junction kept 5 bases outside the gene matches. The CDR3 contains 15 residues. In germline, CDR1 is MGHRA, CDR2 YSYEKL.

The J gene is TRBJ1-6, the V gene TRBV5-1; no clear D gene. V shed 0 bases and J shed 6 bases, with 7 bases lying between them. The CDR3 totals 14 residues. Germline CDR1 is SGHRS and CDR2 is YFSETQ. The CDR3: CASSLAVPNSPLHF. For the CDR3, the DNA is TGCGCCAGCAGCTTGGCCGTCCCTAATTCACCCCTCCACTTT.

The genes are TRBV7-9 and TRBJ2-5; 7 bases map to TRBD2. The CDR3 sequence is 14 residues long. The V gene's germline CDR1 is SEHNR and CDR2 FQNEAQ (reference sequence). Losses at the gene ends were 6 bases for V and 3 bases for J; bases not matched to a gene: 7. The DNA for the CDR3 is TGTGCCAGCAGACCTGCGGGGGTCGAAGAGACCCAGTACTTC. Amino acids: CASRPAGVEETQYF.